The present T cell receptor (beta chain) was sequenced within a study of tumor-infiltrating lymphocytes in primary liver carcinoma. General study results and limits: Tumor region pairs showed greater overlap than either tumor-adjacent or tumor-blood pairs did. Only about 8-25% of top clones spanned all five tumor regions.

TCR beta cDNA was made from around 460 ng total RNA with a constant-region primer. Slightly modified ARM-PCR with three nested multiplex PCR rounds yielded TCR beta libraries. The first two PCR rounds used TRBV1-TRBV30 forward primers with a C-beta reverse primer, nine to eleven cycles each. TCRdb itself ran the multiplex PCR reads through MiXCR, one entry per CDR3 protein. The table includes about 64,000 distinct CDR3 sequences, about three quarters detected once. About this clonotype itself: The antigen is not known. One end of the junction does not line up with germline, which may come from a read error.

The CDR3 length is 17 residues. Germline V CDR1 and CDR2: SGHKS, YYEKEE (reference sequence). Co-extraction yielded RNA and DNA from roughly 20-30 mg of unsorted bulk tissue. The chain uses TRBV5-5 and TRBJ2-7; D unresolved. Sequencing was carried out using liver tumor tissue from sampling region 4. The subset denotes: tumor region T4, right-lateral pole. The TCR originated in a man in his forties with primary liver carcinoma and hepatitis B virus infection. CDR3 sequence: CASSLEQHLTRPYDQYF. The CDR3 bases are TGTGCCAGCAGCTTGGAGCAACATCTCACTCGGCCCTACGATCAGTACTTC.